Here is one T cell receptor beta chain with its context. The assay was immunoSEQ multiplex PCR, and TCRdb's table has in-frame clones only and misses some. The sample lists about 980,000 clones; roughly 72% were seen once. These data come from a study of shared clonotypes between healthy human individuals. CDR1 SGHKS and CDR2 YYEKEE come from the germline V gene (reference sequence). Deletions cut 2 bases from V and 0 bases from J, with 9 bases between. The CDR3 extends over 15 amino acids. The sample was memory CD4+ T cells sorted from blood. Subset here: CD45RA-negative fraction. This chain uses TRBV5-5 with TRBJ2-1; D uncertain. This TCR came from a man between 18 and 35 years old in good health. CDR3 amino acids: CASSFQTGSYNEQFF. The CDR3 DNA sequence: TGTGCCAGCAGCTTCCAGACCGGCTCCTACAATGAGCAGTTCTTC.